Listed below are T cell receptor beta chains from one sample, sequenced in a study of T cell repertoires in cytomegalovirus infection. One entry per CDR3 protein, called by TCRdb with MiXCR from the reads. The sample includes tens of thousands of distinct CDR3 sequences, 20% of them seen just once. What these receptors recognize is not known. The sequencing here drew on CD8+ T cells from cultured PBMCs, taken from culture after CMV antigen stimulation. Every receptor here comes from a human donor in good health (CMV status not recorded). Some clones in this sample may be carry-over from other donors' samples. The conserved cysteine and the conserved F or W are not part of the CDR3 here. Expanded clones get a size class; other rows say once, few or many, or leave the size out.

CDR3 protein,V gene,clone size,J gene
ASSWDSQPREQY,TRBV19,few,TRBJ2-7
ASSYSQGTNTGELF,TRBV6-5,many,TRBJ2-2
ASRDRGSDTQY,TRBV11-3,.,TRBJ2-3
ASSERGRAGNEQF,TRBV7-2,.,TRBJ2-1
ASSLNPTGGGYEQY,TRBV7-2,few,TRBJ2-7
ASSEGYEQF,TRBV9,.,TRBJ2-1
ASSLGGSFEETQY,TRBV7-2,many,TRBJ2-5
ASSFRDGIYEQY,TRBV7-9,.,TRBJ2-7
ASSLEQGVTTYNEQF,TRBV7-2,.,TRBJ2-1
ASSQGRGGTEAF,TRBV4-3,few,TRBJ1-1
ASSDRDRGYGYT,TRBV5-4,.,TRBJ1-2
ASSPARDREYEQY,TRBV7-2,few,TRBJ2-7
ASSPIVLTSGSSYNEQF,TRBV7-9,few,TRBJ2-1
ASSYSPVKKLF,TRBV27,.,TRBJ1-4
ASTKWQGGSPLH,TRBV6-6,.,TRBJ1-6
ASSLAGDSSYEQY,TRBV7-9,.,TRBJ2-7
ASGSRDIYNEQF,TRBV27,.,TRBJ2-1
ASTQGRGADTQY,TRBV7-2,.,TRBJ2-3
ASSSPNSRETQY,TRBV12-3/TRBV12-4,.,TRBJ2-5
ASSQSHRGQSNEQF,TRBV4-1,few,TRBJ2-1
AISDASGLNTGELF,TRBV10-3,.,TRBJ2-2
ASSLVGKRDSNQPQH,TRBV7-8,.,TRBJ1-5
AVRRDNEKLF,TRBV12-3/TRBV12-4,.,TRBJ1-4
ASSLGGRGYEQY,TRBV7-6,.,TRBJ2-7
ASSPNPVSNSPLH,TRBV4-2,.,TRBJ1-6
ASSLAGTTSKSTEAF,TRBV7-2,.,TRBJ1-1
ASSLVQGSYEQY,TRBV7-2,.,TRBJ2-7
ASSLGGQGARYEQY,TRBV7-2,.,TRBJ2-7
ASSLEPYNEQF,TRBV11-3,few,TRBJ2-1
SARDLGTGGFGYT,TRBV20-1,.,TRBJ1-2
ASSSLGSMGEQY,TRBV6-6,.,TRBJ2-7
SARDYLYTDTQY,TRBV20-1,.,TRBJ2-3
ASSFVVGPSGHRDGYT,TRBV7-9,.,TRBJ1-2
ASSLADGPYEQY,TRBV7-7,many,TRBJ2-7
ASSYSEGAGETQY,TRBV6-5,many,TRBJ2-5
ASGRGGRLTYEQY,TRBV27,.,TRBJ2-7
ASSTSYEQY,TRBV6-2/TRBV6-3,many,TRBJ2-7
ASSFAGELF,TRBV7-8,few,TRBJ2-2
ASSYSLPGELF,TRBV6-2/TRBV6-3,.,TRBJ2-2
ASSFPGPWDTQY,TRBV7-9,.,TRBJ2-3
ASRKGQNEAYEQY,TRBV6-2/TRBV6-3,few,TRBJ2-7
SVAPLAGGPGTGELF,TRBV29-1,.,TRBJ2-2
ASSLLGTISREQY,TRBV28,.,TRBJ2-7
ATKGPHDYGYT,TRBV24-1,few,TRBJ1-2
ASSSNPQETQY,TRBV27,.,TRBJ2-5
ASSERGLTPRDEKLF,TRBV6-1,few,TRBJ1-4
ASSLRLGGDEQF,TRBV27,.,TRBJ2-1
ASSRGEYEQY,TRBV7-2,.,TRBJ2-7
ASSSTGVTYEQY,TRBV6-6,many,TRBJ2-7
ASGLMSGAEAF,TRBV12-5,few,TRBJ1-1
ASSLGGGPTDTQY,TRBV7-6,many,TRBJ2-3
ASSFQGGLSYEQY,TRBV7-4,.,TRBJ2-7
SAKAGTSYEQY,TRBV20-1,.,TRBJ2-7
ASSQEELARTYNEQF,TRBV3-1,.,TRBJ2-1
ASSQGTRGGTDTQY,TRBV4-3,once,TRBJ2-3
ASRQGQRMNTEAF,TRBV11-2,.,TRBJ1-1
ASSLDTLGQGYGNTEAF,TRBV28,.,TRBJ1-1
ASSQQGTFYPPQY,TRBV6-2/TRBV6-3,.,TRBJ2-3
SAREGSRWQIGETQY,TRBV20-1,.,TRBJ2-5
ASSINRGSEQY,TRBV7-9,.,TRBJ2-7